The sequence of this TCR beta chain was determined in a study of T cell responses to AZD1222 COVID-19 vaccine. Germline values: CDR1 MDHEN, CDR2 SYDVKM. The CDR3 is made up of 14 amino acids. V was cut by 6 bases and J by 1 base, with 12 bases left in between. Profiling relied on immunoSEQ multiplex PCR, and the TCRdb table lists in-frame clones only, not all of them. The sample lists 65,000 to 85,000 clones; 90% were seen once. The chain is built from TRBV28 and TRBJ1-1; the D is unclear. This TCR derives from an adult in good health. The source material was peripheral blood, sampled on day 0 of AZD1222 vaccination. The CDR3 DNA reads as TGTGCCAGCAGCCAGGCACCCCAGAACACTGAAGCTTTCTTT. It yields the protein CASSQAPQNTEAFF.